This TCR beta chain was documented in a study of blood T cell repertoires in COVID-19 (dated by TCRdb to the early 2020s). For the study in its entirety: Collaborator samples came from the United States, Italy and Spain and covered acute and convalescent phases of COVID-19. The material from the prospective study consisted of cDNA or gDNA derived from T cells, B-cell-depleted T cells, or PBMCs. Deeply sampled blood TCRbeta repertoires from subjects exposed to, actively infected with, or recovered from COVID-19 were included in the dataset. The repertoires were made available in a free public database intended to serve as a resource for research on the immune response to SARS-CoV-2. Samples came from the ongoing ImmuneRACE study (first 160 participants) plus 1,254 subjects from 6 global collaborators. Sample metadata almost always included a de-identified subject ID, COVID-19 status, age in years and sex. HLA class I and class II types, where available, came from metadata supplied by the sample provider rather than from assay-based typing. The paper as a whole reports these results and caveats: Clinical and demographic metadata were provided uncurated, with the amount varying by source and participant.

Worth noting for this clone: Which antigen it targets is not known. No base quality information exists; no much larger clone differs at one position.

The immunoSEQ Assay, a bias-controlled multiplex PCR, was used to amplify TCRbeta CDR3 regions from genomic DNA. On the authors' methods: Nucleated cell counts per sample were estimated from amplification of reference gene primers within the assay. Sequence reads were collapsed and filtered to measure the absolute abundance of every unique TCRbeta CDR3 rearrangement. For each sample, productive Simpson clonality was calculated as the square root of Simpson's diversity index across productive rearrangements. TCRdb took over this immuneACCESS table, retaining in-frame rearrangements with V and J assigned. Such tables are incomplete; in checked studies, under half of the missing clones stem from an unresolved V gene, and the remainder is unexplained. That table gives V, J and clone size, and the DNA gave D and trimming. The sample records about 210,000 clones, roughly four fifths of which are singletons. The ten largest clones capture over 4% of the sample.

One collaborating source in Seattle enrolled patients while the patients were actively infected and followed the patients over time throughout the course of disease. Each collaborating institution followed its own protocols to collect whole blood in K2EDTA tubes. Collaborator samples were shipped for TCRbeta analysis as frozen whole blood, isolated PBMCs, or DNA extracted from either sample type. The germline V gene encodes CDR1 MDHEN and CDR2 SYDVKM. V loses 5 bases, J loses 4 bases, and the germline ends lie 11 bases apart. Measured from the cysteine to the phenylalanine, the CDR3 is 14 residues long. This entry keeps only the CDR3 DNA: 42 bases, framed from base 1.

Sequencing was done on a sample of peripheral blood. The receptor was derived from a woman aged 70-85 years with COVID-19, enrolled during active disease. Recombination connected TRBV28 to TRBJ1-4; 5 matching bases give a weak D call of TRBD1. The bases read TGTGCCAGCAGTCTATCGGGGGGTAATGAAAAACTGTTTTTT. This codes for CASSLSGGNEKLFF.